Presented here are 10 T cell receptor beta chains from one specimen sequenced in a study of CD8+CD57+ T cells in acquired aplastic anemia. Researchers used genomic DNA as the template to profile TCR beta VDJ and CDR3. TCRdb passed the reads through MiXCR, listing each CDR3 protein once. The profile shows approximately 65,000 distinct CDR3 sequences, around 55% of them singletons. The sequenced sample consisted of sorted CD4+, CD8+, or CD8+CD57+ T cells (not recorded which) from PBMCs. The source is a human donor in good health, serving as a control.

The chain uses TRBV19 and TRBJ1-2; possibly TRBD1 for D (5 bases). The CDR3 runs 13 residues. Germline CDR1 and CDR2: LNHDA and SQIVND (reference sequence). Trimming took 5 bases from V and 2 from J, leaving 9 bases between them. DNA for the CDR3: TGTGCCAGTAGTCCACAGGCGAACTATGGCTACACCTTC. Its protein product is CASSPQANYGYTF.

V gene TRBV5-1 combines with J gene TRBJ1-6; TRBD1 matches 9 bases. J gave up 10 bases and V 4 bases, and 6 bases lay outside the gene matches. The germline V gene encodes CDR1 SGHRS and CDR2 YFSETQ. The CDR3 is 14 residues long. CDR3 loop: CASSRGQGNSPLHF. The CDR3 DNA sequence: TGCGCCAGCAGCAGGGGACAGGGAAACTCACCCCTCCACTTT.

The sample holds a few counts of this clonotype. The chain joins TRBV7-9 to TRBJ1-6; D gene unclear. There are 13 residues in the CDR3. V was shortened by 9 bases and J by 9 bases, with 15 bases between the two germline ends. Per the germline V gene, CDR1 is SEHNR and CDR2 is FQNEAQ (reference sequence). CDR3 bases: TGTGCCAGTAGACAAAGGGCATCTTCACCCCTCCACTTT. Translation: CASRQRASSPLHF.

Comments on this clonotype: Germline and junction disagree at one end, which may indicate a read error. The rearrangement uses TRBV11-2 and TRBJ2-7, with D perhaps TRBD1 (6 bases). The CDR3 consists of 17 residues. Per the germline V gene, CDR1 is SGHAT and CDR2 is FQNNGV. The CDR3 region has the DNA TGTGCCAGCAACTTAGACTCCGAGACAGGCCTTAACTACGAGCAGTACTTC. Protein product: CASNLDSETGLNYEQYF.

The chain links TRBV29-1 to TRBJ2-7; D unresolved. CDR1 and CDR2 from the germline V gene are SQVTM and ANQGSEA. The CDR3 length is 12 residues. V gave up 7 bases and J gave up 0 bases, with 10 bases separating them. The CDR3 loop reads CSAAGGSYEQYF. In nucleotides, the CDR3 is TGCAGCGCCGCTGGCGGCTCCTACGAGCAGTACTTC.

Concerning this clonotype itself: Sequence at one end of the junction differs from germline and may be a read error. The rearrangement links TRBV7-6 to TRBJ2-5; no clear D gene. The CDR3 is 11 residues long. The germline V gene encodes CDR1 SGHVS and CDR2 FNYEAQ. The CDR3 spells CASSVQGTQYF. CDR3 nucleotide sequence: TGTGCCAGCAGTGTTCAAGGGACCCAGTACTTC.

This chain uses TRBV15 with TRBJ2-3, with TRBD1 matching over 11 bases. CDR1 is LNHNV and CDR2 is YYDKDF in the germline V gene (reference sequence). The CDR3 runs to 16 residues. The J segment lost 3 bases and the V segment lost 4 bases, leaving 6 bases of the junction unmatched. The CDR3 DNA reads as TGTGCCACCAGCAAACGGACAGGGGGCGCGACAGATACGCAGTATTTT. Protein sequence: CATSKRTGGATDTQYF.

With regard to this clonotype: This likely comes from a read error, as the CDR3 has no conserved phenylalanine or tryptophan at its end. Because the CDR3's place on the DNA is in doubt, the DNA is left out and the CDR3 is given as listed by TCRdb. The chain links TRBV10-3 to TRBJ2-7; the DNA was not used to check the table's D call, TRBD1. Germline CDR1 ENHRY, CDR2 SYGVKD. The CDR3 is 13 residues long, counting both termini. The CDR3 loop is CAISAHREVERYS.

This chain uses TRBV2 with TRBJ1-5; no firm D call. The germline CDR1 and CDR2 sequences are SNHLY and FYNNEI. This CDR3 spans 13 amino acids. V gave up 1 base and J gave up 5 bases, with 6 bases separating them. The CDR3 DNA reads as TGTGCCAGCAGTGAAGGTGAGGATCAGCCCCAGCATTTT. Translating it yields CASSEGEDQPQHF.

To note about this clonotype: A single base separates this from a much larger clone, so it may be a read error. This sequence joins TRBV11-2 and TRBJ2-1; TRBD2 matches 11 bases. The CDR3 loop spans 15 amino acids. Germline CDR1 reads SGHAT; CDR2 reads FQNNGV. V lost 5 bases and J lost 9; bases outside the gene matches: 9. CDR3 coding DNA: TGTGCCAGCAGCATTAGGACTAGCGGGCAAAGTGAGCAGTTCTTC. This translates into CASSIRTSGQSEQFF. Together with reference TRBV11-2 and TRBJ2-1, the CDR3 gives the full variable domain: EAGVAQSPRYKIIEKRQSVAFWCNPISGHATLYWYQQILGQGPKLLIQFQNNGVVDDSQLPKDRFSAERLKGVDSTLKIQPAKLEDSAVYLCASSIRTSGQSEQFFGPGTRLTVL.